This T cell receptor (beta chain) is drawn from a study of T cells in Graves' hyperthyroidism and ophthalmopathy. The overall study: The authors collected peripheral blood at initial diagnosis, before any treatment. Study conclusions and caveats: A model built on 13 V-J features separated ophthalmopathy from stable hyperthyroidism.

This clonotype was detected many times. The target antigen is unknown. Using RNA transcripts as the source, TCR beta CDR3 regions were amplified. HTBI primers were used for first-round RT-PCR of the TCR CDR3. TCRdb reprocessed the multiplex PCR reads via MiXCR and lists one record per CDR3 protein. The sample shows around 760,000 distinct CDR3 sequences, under 45% of them seen only once. Patients aged 18 to 65 had newly diagnosed hyperthyroidism that had lasted under 2 months. Around 10 ml fresh peripheral blood yielded the PBMCs. The source of this sequence is a woman between 40 and 55 years old with Graves' hyperthyroidism. The sample consisted of blood.

The CDR3 nucleotides are TGTGCCACCGCCATCTCTGGAAACACCATATATTTT. Amino acids: CATAISGNTIYF. The rearrangement links TRBV12-3 or TRBV12-4 to TRBJ1-3; no reliable D call. V shed 10 bases and J shed 0 bases, with 7 bases lying between them. This CDR3 has 12 residues.